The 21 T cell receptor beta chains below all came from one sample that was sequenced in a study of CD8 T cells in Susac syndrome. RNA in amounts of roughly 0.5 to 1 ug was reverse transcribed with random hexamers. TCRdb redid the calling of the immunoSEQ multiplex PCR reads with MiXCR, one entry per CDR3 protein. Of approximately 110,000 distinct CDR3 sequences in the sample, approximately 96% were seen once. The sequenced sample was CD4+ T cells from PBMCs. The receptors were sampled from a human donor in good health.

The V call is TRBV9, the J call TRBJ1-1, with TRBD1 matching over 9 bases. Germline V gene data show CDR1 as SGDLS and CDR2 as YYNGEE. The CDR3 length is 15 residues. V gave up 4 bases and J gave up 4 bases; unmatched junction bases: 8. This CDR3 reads CASSSRGQGGTEAFF. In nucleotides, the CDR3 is TGTGCCAGCAGCTCACGGGGACAGGGTGGCACTGAAGCTTTCTTT. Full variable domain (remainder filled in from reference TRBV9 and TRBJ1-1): DSGVTQTPKHLITATGQRVTLRCSPRSGDLSVYWYQQSLDQGLQFLIQYYNGEERAKGNILERFSAQQFPDLHSELNLSSLELGDSALYFCASSSRGQGGTEAFFGQGTRLTVV.

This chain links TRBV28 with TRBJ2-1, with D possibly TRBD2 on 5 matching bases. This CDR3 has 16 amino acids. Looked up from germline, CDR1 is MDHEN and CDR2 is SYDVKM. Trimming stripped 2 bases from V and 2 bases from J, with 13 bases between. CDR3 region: CASSLGSLRAYNEQFF. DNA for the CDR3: TGTGCCAGCAGTTTAGGAAGCTTGCGGGCCTACAATGAGCAGTTCTTC.

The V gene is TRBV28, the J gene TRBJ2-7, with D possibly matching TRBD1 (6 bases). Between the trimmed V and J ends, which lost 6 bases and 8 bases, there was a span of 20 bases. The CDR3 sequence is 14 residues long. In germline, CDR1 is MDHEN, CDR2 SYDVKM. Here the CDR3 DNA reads TGTGCCAGCAGCCCCCCGGGACACATTACGAAGCAGTACTTC. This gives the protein CASSPPGHITKQYF.

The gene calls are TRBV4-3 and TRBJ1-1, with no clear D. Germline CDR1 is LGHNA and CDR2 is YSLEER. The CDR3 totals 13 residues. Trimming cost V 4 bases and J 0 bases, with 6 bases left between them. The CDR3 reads CASSRVMNTEAFF. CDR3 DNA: TGCGCCAGCAGCCGCGTTATGAACACTGAAGCTTTCTTT.

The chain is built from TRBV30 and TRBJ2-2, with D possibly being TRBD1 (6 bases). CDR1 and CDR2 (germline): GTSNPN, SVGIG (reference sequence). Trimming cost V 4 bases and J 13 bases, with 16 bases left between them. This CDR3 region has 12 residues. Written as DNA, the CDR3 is TGTGCCTGGACCCAGGGGTCTGGGTGGCTGTTTTTT. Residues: CAWTQGSGWLFF.

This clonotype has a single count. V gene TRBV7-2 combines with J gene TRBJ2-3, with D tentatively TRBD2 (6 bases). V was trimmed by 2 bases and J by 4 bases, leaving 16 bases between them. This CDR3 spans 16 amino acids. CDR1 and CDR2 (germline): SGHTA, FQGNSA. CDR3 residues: CASSLWAGTDSDTQYF. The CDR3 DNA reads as TGTGCCAGCAGCTTATGGGCGGGGACCGACTCAGATACGCAGTATTTT.

CDR3 bases: TGTGCCACCAGTGACCGGACGGCAAACTATGGCTACACCTTC. Protein sequence: CATSDRTANYGYTF. The chain links TRBV24-1 to TRBJ1-2; the D is unclear. The CDR3 is 14 residues long. Trimming left V 4 bases short and J 2 bases short, with 10 bases between. The germline V gene has CDR1 KGHDR and CDR2 SFDVKD.

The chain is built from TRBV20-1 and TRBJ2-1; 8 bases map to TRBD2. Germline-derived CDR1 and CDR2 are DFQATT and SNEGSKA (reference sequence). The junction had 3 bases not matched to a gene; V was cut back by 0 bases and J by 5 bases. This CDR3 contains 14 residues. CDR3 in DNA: TGCAGTGCTAGAGATGGACTAGCAGACAATGAGCAGTTCTTC. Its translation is CSARDGLADNEQFF.

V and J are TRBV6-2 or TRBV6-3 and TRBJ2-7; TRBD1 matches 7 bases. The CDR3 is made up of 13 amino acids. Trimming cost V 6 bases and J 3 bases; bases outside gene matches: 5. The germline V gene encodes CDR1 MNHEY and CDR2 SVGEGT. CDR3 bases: TGTGCCAGCAGCACAGGGGCCAACTACGAGCAGTACTTC. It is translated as CASSTGANYEQYF.

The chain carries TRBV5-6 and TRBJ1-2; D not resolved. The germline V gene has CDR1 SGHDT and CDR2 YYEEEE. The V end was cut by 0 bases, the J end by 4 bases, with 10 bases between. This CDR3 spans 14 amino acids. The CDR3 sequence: CASSLGANGYGYTF. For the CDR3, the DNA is TGTGCCAGCAGCTTGGGGGCGAATGGCTATGGCTACACCTTC.

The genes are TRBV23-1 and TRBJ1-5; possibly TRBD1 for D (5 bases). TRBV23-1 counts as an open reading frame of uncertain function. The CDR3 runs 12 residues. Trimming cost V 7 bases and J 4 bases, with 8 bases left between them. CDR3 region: CASTPGNQPQHF. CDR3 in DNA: TGCGCCAGCACCCCAGGGAATCAGCCCCAGCATTTT.

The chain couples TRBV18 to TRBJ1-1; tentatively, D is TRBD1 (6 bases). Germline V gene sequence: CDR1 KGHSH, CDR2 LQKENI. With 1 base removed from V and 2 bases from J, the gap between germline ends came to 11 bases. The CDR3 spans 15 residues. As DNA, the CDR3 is TGTGCCAGCTCACCACACCCGGGGGCTAACACTGAAGCTTTCTTT. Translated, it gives CASSPHPGANTEAFF.

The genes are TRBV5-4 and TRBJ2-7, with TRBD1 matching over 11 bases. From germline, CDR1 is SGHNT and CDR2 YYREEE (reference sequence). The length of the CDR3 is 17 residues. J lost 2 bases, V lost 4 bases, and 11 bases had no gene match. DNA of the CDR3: TGTGCCAGCAGCCCCGGGACAGGGGGTAGAGATACCTACGAGCAGTACTTC. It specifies CASSPGTGGRDTYEQYF.

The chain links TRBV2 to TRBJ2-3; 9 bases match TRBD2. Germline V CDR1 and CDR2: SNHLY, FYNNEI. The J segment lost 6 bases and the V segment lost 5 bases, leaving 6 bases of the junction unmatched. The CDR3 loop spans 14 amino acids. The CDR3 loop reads CASSLAGGYDTQYF. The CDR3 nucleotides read TGTGCCAGCAGTCTGGCGGGAGGGTACGATACGCAGTATTTT.

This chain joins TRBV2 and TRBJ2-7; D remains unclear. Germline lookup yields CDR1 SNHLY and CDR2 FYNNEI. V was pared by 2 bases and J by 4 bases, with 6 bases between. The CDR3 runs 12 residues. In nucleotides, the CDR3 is TGTGCCAGCAGTGAAAGTGCTTACGAGCAGTACTTC. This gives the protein CASSESAYEQYF.

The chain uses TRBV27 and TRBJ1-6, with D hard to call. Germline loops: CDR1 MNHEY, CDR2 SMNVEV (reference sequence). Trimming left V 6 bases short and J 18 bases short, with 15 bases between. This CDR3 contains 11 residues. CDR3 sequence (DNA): TGTGCCAGCAGCCCGACAAGGACGCCCCACTTT. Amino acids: CASSPTRTPHF.

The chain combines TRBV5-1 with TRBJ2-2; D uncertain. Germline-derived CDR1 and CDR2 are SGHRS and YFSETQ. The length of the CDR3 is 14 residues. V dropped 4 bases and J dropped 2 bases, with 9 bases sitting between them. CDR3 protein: CASSANPNTGELFF. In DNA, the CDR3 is TGCGCCAGCAGCGCGAATCCTAACACCGGGGAGCTGTTTTTT.

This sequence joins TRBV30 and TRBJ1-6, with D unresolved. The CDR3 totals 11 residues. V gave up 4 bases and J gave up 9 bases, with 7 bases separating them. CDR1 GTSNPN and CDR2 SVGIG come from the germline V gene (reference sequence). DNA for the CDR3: TGTGCCTGGACAAAAAGTTCACCCCTCCACTTT. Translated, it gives CAWTKSSPLHF.

In DNA, the CDR3 is TGTGCCAGCAGCCACCCGGGACAGGGTGAAGCTTTCTTT. Translated, it gives CASSHPGQGEAFF. The gene calls are TRBV3-1 and TRBJ1-1, with 9 bases aligning to TRBD1. From germline, CDR1 is LGHDT and CDR2 YNNKEL (reference sequence). V lost 3 bases and J lost 7; bases outside the gene matches: 3. This CDR3 is 13 amino acids long.

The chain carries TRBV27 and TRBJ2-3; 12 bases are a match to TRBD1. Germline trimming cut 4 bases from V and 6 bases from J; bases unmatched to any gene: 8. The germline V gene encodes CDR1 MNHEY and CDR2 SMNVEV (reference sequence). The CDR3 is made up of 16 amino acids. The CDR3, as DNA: TGTGCCAGCAGTTCTGACCCGGGACAGGGGGCTGATACGCAGTATTTT. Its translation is CASSSDPGQGADTQYF.

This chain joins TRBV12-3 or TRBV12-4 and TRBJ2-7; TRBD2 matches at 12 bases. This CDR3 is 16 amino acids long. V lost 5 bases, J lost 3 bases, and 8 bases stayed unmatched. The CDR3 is CASSAQLLAGGYEQYF. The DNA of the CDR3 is TGTGCCAGCAGTGCCCAATTACTAGCGGGGGGCTACGAGCAGTACTTC.